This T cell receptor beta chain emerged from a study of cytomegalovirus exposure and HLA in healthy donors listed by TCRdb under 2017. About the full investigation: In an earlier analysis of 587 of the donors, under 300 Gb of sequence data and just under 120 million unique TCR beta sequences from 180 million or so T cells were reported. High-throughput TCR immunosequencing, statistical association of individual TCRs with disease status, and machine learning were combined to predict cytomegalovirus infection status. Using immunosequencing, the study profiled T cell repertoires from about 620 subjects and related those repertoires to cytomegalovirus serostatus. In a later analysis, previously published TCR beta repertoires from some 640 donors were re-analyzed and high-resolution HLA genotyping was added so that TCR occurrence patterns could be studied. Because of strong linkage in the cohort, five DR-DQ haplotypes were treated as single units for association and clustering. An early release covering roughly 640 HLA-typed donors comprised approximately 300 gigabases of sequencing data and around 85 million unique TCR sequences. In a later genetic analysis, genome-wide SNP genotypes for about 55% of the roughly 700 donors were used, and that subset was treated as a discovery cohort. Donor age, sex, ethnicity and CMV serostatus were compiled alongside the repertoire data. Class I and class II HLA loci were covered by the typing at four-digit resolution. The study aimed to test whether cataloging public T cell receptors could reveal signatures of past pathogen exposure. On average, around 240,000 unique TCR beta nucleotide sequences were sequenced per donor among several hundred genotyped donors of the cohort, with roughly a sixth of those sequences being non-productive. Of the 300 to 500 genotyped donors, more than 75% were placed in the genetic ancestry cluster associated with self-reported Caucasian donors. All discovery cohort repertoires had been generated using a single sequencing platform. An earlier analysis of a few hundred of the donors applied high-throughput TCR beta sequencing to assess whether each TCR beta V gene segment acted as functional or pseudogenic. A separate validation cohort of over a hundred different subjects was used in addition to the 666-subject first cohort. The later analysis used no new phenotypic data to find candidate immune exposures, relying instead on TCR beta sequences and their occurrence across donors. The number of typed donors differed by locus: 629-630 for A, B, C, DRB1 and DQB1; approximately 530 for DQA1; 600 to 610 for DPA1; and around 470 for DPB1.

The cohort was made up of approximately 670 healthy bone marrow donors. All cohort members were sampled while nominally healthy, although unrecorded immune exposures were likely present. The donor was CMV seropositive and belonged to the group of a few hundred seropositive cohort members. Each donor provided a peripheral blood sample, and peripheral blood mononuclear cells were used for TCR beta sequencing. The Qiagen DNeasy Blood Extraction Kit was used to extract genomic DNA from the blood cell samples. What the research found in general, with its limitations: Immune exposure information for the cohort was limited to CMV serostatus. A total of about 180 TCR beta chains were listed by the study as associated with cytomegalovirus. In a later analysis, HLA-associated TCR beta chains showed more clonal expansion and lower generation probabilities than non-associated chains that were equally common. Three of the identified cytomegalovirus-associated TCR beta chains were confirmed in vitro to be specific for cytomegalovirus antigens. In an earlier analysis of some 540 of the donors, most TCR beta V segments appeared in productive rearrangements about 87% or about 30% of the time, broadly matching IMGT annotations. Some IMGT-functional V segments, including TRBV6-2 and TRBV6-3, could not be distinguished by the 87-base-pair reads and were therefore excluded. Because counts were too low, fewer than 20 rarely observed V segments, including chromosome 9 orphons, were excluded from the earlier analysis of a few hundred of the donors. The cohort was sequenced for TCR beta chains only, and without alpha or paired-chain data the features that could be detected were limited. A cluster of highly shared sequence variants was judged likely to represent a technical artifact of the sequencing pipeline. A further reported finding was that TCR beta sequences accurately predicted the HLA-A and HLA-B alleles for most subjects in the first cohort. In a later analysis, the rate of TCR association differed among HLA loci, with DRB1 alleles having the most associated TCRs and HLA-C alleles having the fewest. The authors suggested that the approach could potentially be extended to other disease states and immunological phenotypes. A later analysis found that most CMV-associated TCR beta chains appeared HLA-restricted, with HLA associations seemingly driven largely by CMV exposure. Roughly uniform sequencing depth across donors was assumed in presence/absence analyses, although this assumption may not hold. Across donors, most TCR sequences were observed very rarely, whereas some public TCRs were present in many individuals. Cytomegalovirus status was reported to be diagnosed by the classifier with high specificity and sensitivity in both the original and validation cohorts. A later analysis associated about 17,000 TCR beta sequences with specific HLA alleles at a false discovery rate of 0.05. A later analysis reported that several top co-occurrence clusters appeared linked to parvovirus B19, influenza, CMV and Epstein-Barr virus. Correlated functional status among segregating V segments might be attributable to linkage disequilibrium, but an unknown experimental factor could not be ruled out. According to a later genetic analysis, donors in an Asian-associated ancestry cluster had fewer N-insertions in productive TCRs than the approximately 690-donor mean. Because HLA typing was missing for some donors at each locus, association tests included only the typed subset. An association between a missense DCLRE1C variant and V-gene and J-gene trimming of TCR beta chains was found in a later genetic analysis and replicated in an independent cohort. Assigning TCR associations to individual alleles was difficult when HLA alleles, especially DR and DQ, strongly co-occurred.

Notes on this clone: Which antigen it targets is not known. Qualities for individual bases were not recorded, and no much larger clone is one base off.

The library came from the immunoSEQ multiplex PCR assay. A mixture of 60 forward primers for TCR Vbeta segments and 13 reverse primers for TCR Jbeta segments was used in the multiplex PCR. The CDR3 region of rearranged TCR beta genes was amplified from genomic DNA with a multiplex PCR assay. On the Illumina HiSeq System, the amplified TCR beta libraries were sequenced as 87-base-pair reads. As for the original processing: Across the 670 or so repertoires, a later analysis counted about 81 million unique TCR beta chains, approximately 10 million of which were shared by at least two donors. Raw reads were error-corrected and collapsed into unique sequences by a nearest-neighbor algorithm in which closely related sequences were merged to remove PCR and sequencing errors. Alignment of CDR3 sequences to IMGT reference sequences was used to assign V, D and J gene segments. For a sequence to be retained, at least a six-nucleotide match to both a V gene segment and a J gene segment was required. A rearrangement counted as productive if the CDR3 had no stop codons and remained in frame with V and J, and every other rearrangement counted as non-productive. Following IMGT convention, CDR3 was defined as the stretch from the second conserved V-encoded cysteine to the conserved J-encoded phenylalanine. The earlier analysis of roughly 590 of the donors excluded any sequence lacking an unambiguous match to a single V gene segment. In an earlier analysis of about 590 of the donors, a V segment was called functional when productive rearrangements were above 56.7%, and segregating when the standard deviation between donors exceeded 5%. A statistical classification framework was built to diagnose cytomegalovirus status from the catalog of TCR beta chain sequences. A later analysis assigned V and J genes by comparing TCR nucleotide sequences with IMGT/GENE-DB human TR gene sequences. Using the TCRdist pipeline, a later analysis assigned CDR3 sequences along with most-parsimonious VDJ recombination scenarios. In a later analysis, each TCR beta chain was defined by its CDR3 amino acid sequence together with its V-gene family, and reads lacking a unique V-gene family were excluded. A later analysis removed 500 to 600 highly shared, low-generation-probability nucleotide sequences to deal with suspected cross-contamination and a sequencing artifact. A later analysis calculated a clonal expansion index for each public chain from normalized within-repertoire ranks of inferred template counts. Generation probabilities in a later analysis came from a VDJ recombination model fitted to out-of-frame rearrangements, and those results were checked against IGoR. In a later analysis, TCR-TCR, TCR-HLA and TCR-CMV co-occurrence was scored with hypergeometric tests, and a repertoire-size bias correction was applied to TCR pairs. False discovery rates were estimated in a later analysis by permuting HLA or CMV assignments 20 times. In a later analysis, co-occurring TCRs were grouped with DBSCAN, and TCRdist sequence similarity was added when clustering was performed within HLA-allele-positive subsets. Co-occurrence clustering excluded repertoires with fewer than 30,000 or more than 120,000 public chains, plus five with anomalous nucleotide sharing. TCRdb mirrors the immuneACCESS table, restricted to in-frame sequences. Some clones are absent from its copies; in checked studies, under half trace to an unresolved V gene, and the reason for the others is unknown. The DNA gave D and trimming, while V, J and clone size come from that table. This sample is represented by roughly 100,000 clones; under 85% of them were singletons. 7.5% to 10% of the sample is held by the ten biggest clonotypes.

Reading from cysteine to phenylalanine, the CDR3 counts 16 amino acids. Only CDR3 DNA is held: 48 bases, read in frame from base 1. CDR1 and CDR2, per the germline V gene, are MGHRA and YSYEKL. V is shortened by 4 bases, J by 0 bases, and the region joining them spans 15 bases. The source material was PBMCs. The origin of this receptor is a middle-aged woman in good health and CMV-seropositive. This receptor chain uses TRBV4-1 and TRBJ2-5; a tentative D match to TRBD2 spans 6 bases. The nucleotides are TGCGCCAGCAGCCGCGGGACGATCCTTCACCAAGAGACCCAGTACTTC. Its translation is CASSRGTILHQETQYF.